Presented here are 21 T cell receptor beta chains from one specimen sequenced in a study of regulatory T cells in long-lasting Graves disease. The time point here: newly diagnosed GD, antithyroid drugs for less than 3 months. Extracted RNA from PBMCs served as the source of the TCR library. Assembly of TCR beta libraries relied on iRepertoire HTBI primers together with Arm-PCR of CDR3 regions. MiXCR, run by TCRdb on the multiplex PCR reads, gives a single entry per CDR3 protein. The table records 550,000 to 600,000 distinct CDR3 sequences, about 16% of them present only once. These data are also associated with another study on T cells in Graves' hyperthyroidism and ophthalmopathy.

This specimen consisted of peripheral blood mononuclear cells (PBMCs), obtained at new diagnosis, from a patient treated with antithyroid drugs. These receptor sequences come from a man aged 18 to 29 with Graves disease.

This clonotype was found many times. This chain links TRBV7-8 with TRBJ1-5; D uncertain. Germline assignment: CDR1 SGHVS and CDR2 FQNEAQ. The CDR3 contains 19 residues. The V and J ends lost 0 bases and 0 bases respectively, with 18 bases between them. This CDR3 reads CASSLAPGSKMGSNQPQHF. As DNA, the CDR3 is TGTGCCAGCAGCTTAGCACCCGGCAGTAAGATGGGTAGCAATCAGCCCCAGCATTTT.

Many counts were recorded for this clonotype. The chain is built from TRBV6-6 and TRBJ2-7; D is perhaps TRBD1 (6 bases). In germline, CDR1 is MNHNY, CDR2 SVGAGI (reference sequence). The CDR3 is 15 residues long. V was clipped by 0 bases and J by 6 bases, with 15 bases between them. DNA for the CDR3: TGTGCCAGCAGTTACTCGAGTAGGGCCAGGGGCGAGCAGTACTTC. Its protein is CASSYSSRARGEQYF.

The chain links TRBV27 to TRBJ1-6; D is undetermined. Germline V gene lookup returns CDR1 MNHEY and CDR2 SMNVEV (reference sequence). The CDR3 has 12 residues. Trimming took 7 bases from V and 10 from J, leaving 11 bases between them. The CDR3 reads CASTREGSPLHF. The CDR3 DNA reads as TGTGCCAGCACCCGGGAAGGCTCACCCCTCCACTTT.

This clonotype was seen at least ten times. The chain combines TRBV5-1 with TRBJ2-5; 8 bases align to TRBD1. Germline-derived CDR1 and CDR2 are SGHRS and YFSETQ. This CDR3 has 13 residues. Trimming at V came to 4 bases and at J to 5 bases, leaving 4 bases not matched to a gene. The CDR3 DNA reads as TGCGCCAGCAGCCAGACAGGGGACGAGACCCAGTACTTC. Residues: CASSQTGDETQYF.

This rearrangement joins TRBV20-1 to TRBJ1-1; 7 positions agree with TRBD1. The CDR3 runs 12 residues. V shed 7 bases and J 3 bases; nucleotides not matched to a gene: 5. CDR1 DFQATT and CDR2 SNEGSKA come from the germline V gene (reference sequence). The CDR3 region is CSVGDSYTEAFF. In DNA, the CDR3 is TGCAGTGTTGGGGACAGCTACACTGAAGCTTTCTTT.

This clonotype has at least ten counts. The chain recombines TRBV18 with TRBJ1-1; no clear D gene. Germline V gene data show CDR1 as KGHSH and CDR2 as LQKENI. This CDR3 spans 14 amino acids. V was clipped by 4 bases and J by 5 bases, with 14 bases between them. DNA for the CDR3: TGTGCCAGCTCACGAAATGAGGGAGGGACTGAAGCTTTCTTT. Its translation is CASSRNEGGTEAFF.

The sample holds many counts of this clonotype. The J gene is TRBJ2-5, the V gene TRBV7-8, with 16 bases lining up with TRBD2. The CDR3 is 16 amino acids. The germline gives CDR1 SGHVS, CDR2 FQNEAQ. The ends lost 7 bases at V and 5 bases at J; junction bases unmatched: 7. This chain's CDR3 is CASIREGLAGGETQYF. The CDR3 bases are TGTGCCAGCATACGAGAGGGACTAGCGGGAGGGGAGACCCAGTACTTC.

This clonotype was seen repeatedly, ten times or more. This chain connects TRBV7-9 to TRBJ2-3; 11 bases line up with TRBD2. The CDR3 is 13 amino acids. The V gene end was trimmed by 5 bases and the J gene end by 10 bases; junction bases not matched to a gene: 5. The germline gives CDR1 SEHNR, CDR2 FQNEAQ (reference sequence). CDR3 protein: CASSELAGVAQYF. The DNA for the CDR3 is TGTGCCAGCAGCGAACTAGCGGGAGTAGCGCAGTATTTT.

This clonotype was recorded many times. The genes are TRBV28 and TRBJ2-7, with D perhaps TRBD1 (6 bases). The CDR3 extends over 12 amino acids. Trimming cost V 6 bases and J 6 bases, with 12 bases left between them. Germline lookup yields CDR1 MDHEN and CDR2 SYDVKM. This CDR3 is CASSRQVFEQYF. The DNA for the CDR3 is TGTGCCAGCAGCCGACAGGTTTTCGAGCAGTACTTC.

This clonotype has just a few counts. This rearrangement joins TRBV5-1 to TRBJ2-1; 11 bases fit TRBD2. The V gene's germline CDR1 is SGHRS and CDR2 YFSETQ. J gave up 4 bases and V 3 bases, and 9 bases lay outside the gene matches. The CDR3 length is 17 residues. The CDR3: CASSSALAGGPYNEQFF. The DNA of the CDR3 is TGCGCCAGCAGCTCCGCTCTAGCGGGAGGACCTTACAATGAGCAGTTCTTC.

The sample holds a few counts of this clonotype. The V call is TRBV12-3 or TRBV12-4, the J call TRBJ1-1; no clear D. Between the trimmed V and J ends, which lost 2 bases and 0 bases, there was a span of 16 bases. The CDR3 extends over 17 amino acids. CDR3: CASSLHGRIYLNTEAFF. CDR3 sequence (DNA): TGTGCCAGCAGTTTACATGGACGGATATACTTGAACACTGAAGCTTTCTTT.

CDR3 loop: CASRIGTQINEKLFF. CDR3 nucleotide sequence: TGTGCCAGCCGTATTGGGACCCAGATTAATGAAAAACTGTTTTTT. The chain employs TRBV27 and TRBJ1-4; D might be TRBD1 (5 bases). CDR1 is MNHEY and CDR2 is SMNVEV in the germline V gene (reference sequence). This CDR3 comprises 15 residues. With 8 bases removed from V and 4 bases from J, the gap between germline ends came to 17 bases.

At least ten counts were recorded for this clonotype. The chain uses TRBV20-1 and TRBJ2-3, with 7 bases fitting TRBD2. V dropped 0 bases and J dropped 5; count of bases not matched to a gene: 8. The germline gives CDR1 DFQATT, CDR2 SNEGSKA (reference sequence). The CDR3 spans 15 residues. The CDR3 reads CSARDRLADVDTQYF. DNA for the CDR3: TGCAGTGCTAGAGATAGGCTAGCGGACGTAGATACGCAGTATTTT.

This clonotype was picked up a small number of times. The J gene is TRBJ1-5, the V gene TRBV30; no clear D. The CDR3 extends over 13 amino acids. Trimming pared 0 bases from V and 5 bases from J, leaving 8 bases between. Looked up from germline, CDR1 is GTSNPN and CDR2 is SVGIG (reference sequence). CDR3 coding DNA: TGTGCCTGGAGTGTATCAGATTATCAGCCCCAGCATTTT. The encoded protein is CAWSVSDYQPQHF.

This CDR3 reads CASSLVGLAGSNTGELFF. For the CDR3, the DNA is TGTGCCAGCAGCTTAGTGGGACTCGCGGGATCTAACACCGGGGAGCTGTTTTTT. The chain is built from TRBV11-1 and TRBJ2-2; tentative D call: TRBD2 (6 bases). CDR3 length equals 18 residues. Germline loops: CDR1 SGHAT, CDR2 FQDESV (reference sequence). The V end was cut by 1 base, the J end by 2 bases, with 17 bases between.

This clonotype was seen many times. V and J are TRBV11-2 and TRBJ1-1; no clear D gene. Germline assignment: CDR1 SGHAT and CDR2 FQNNGV. Deletions cut 1 base from V and 1 base from J, with 1 base between. This CDR3 is built from 12 residues. The CDR3, as DNA: TGTGCCAGCAGCTTAGCGAACACTGAAGCTTTCTTT. Translated, it gives CASSLANTEAFF.

Concerning this clonotype: Germline is not matched at one junction end, which may reflect a read error. The rearrangement links TRBV5-1 to TRBJ2-1; TRBD1 matches 7 bases. Per germline, CDR1 SGHRS and CDR2 YFSETQ. This CDR3 has 14 amino acids. CDR3 residues: CASSLGDRNNEQFF. DNA for the CDR3: TGTGCCAGCAGCTTAGGGGACAGAAACAATGAGCAGTTCTTC.

The rearrangement joins TRBV13 to TRBJ2-1, with 7 bases aligning to TRBD2. Germline V gene data show CDR1 as PRHDT and CDR2 as FYEKMQ (reference sequence). V gave up 5 bases and J gave up 7 bases; unmatched junction bases: 14. The CDR3 is made up of 16 amino acids. CDR3 in amino acids: CASSVDPSGGPNEQFF. The CDR3 nucleotides read TGTGCCAGCAGCGTAGATCCTAGCGGAGGACCAAATGAGCAGTTCTTC.

Notes on this clonotype: At one end the junction does not follow the germline gene, possibly because of a read error. The chain recombines TRBV7-3 with TRBJ2-1; 8 bases agree with TRBD2. Germline-derived CDR1 and CDR2 are SGHTA and FQGTGA. The CDR3 runs 17 residues. CDR3 DNA: TGTGCCAGCAGCCCCCTCGGGTCAGCGGGGGACTACAACGAGCAGTTCTTC. Translating gives CASSPLGSAGDYNEQFF.

There are many counts of this clonotype. CDR3 amino acids: CASSPPWVLAKNIQYF. The CDR3 DNA reads as TGTGCCAGCAGCCCCCCGTGGGTGTTAGCCAAAAACATTCAGTACTTC. The rearrangement links TRBV27 to TRBJ2-4; D not resolved. V lost 6 bases to trimming and J lost 0 bases, with 15 bases between them. There are 16 residues in the CDR3. CDR1 and CDR2 from the germline V gene are MNHEY and SMNVEV (reference sequence).

This clonotype was observed many times. This rearrangement joins TRBV12-3 or TRBV12-4 to TRBJ1-6; possible D gene TRBD1, 5 bases. Trimming stripped 3 bases from V and 10 bases from J, with 13 bases between. This CDR3 is built from 14 residues. CDR3 coding DNA: TGTGCCAGCAGTTTCGGAGGGGCTGGATCACCCCTCCACTTT. This sequence encodes CASSFGGAGSPLHF.